These T cell receptor beta chains were read from a single sample in a study of identical twins. TCRdb itself ran the 5' RACE reads through MiXCR, one entry per CDR3 protein. The table shows some 500,000 distinct CDR3 sequences, with about 20% occurring only once. This sample also belongs to another study, concerning T cells expressing NK-cell markers.

What was sequenced was CD4+ T cells sorted from blood. The receptor source for this set is a young woman in good health. CDR3s include the opening cysteine and the closing phenylalanine or tryptophan. The order of the fields is J gene, V gene, D gene, clone size, CDR3 protein, CDR3 DNA. A D gene is named only where the DNA matches it firmly. Not all rows give a size; the values are once, few, many and, for expanded clones, a class.

J gene: TRBJ2-7; V gene: TRBV5-6; D gene: -; clone size: -; CDR3 protein: CASGLYFGRNYEQYF; CDR3 DNA: TGTGCCAGCGGCTTGTATTTTGGTAGGAACTACGAGCAGTACTTC
J gene: TRBJ2-3; V gene: TRBV29-1; D gene: TRBD2; clone size: few; CDR3 protein: CSAAPPAGGLSRQYF; CDR3 DNA: TGCAGCGCCGCCCCCCCAGCGGGAGGACTATCTAGGCAGTATTTT
J gene: TRBJ1-5; V gene: TRBV29-1; D gene: -; clone size: few; CDR3 protein: CSVATGSTLPQHF; CDR3 DNA: TGCAGCGTTGCGACGGGTTCTACGCTCCCCCAGCATTTT
J gene: TRBJ2-7; V gene: TRBV6-1; D gene: -; clone size: few; CDR3 protein: CASSLVGALSSYEQYF; CDR3 DNA: TGTGCCAGCAGTCTCGTCGGGGCTTTGAGCTCCTACGAGCAGTACTTC
J gene: TRBJ1-1; V gene: TRBV2; D gene: -; clone size: -; CDR3 protein: CASSLVTANTEAFF; CDR3 DNA: TGTGCCAGCAGTCTTGTGACAGCCAACACTGAAGCTTTCTTT
J gene: TRBJ1-1; V gene: TRBV9; D gene: -; clone size: -; CDR3 protein: CASSVEQGGEAFF; CDR3 DNA: TGTGCCAGCAGCGTAGAACAGGGAGGTGAAGCTTTCTTT
J gene: TRBJ1-1; V gene: TRBV6-5; D gene: -; clone size: -; CDR3 protein: CASRKYTEAFF; CDR3 DNA: TGTGCCAGCAGGAAATACACTGAAGCTTTCTTT
J gene: TRBJ2-1; V gene: TRBV9; D gene: -; clone size: -; CDR3 protein: CASSVTGEGYNEQFF; CDR3 DNA: TGTGCCAGCAGCGTAACAGGGGAGGGCTACAATGAGCAGTTCTTC
J gene: TRBJ2-7; V gene: TRBV5-1; D gene: TRBD1; clone size: many; CDR3 protein: CASSLGTGGSYEQYF; CDR3 DNA: TGCGCCAGCAGCTTGGGGACAGGGGGCTCCTACGAGCAGTACTTC
J gene: TRBJ2-5; V gene: TRBV4-3; D gene: -; clone size: few; CDR3 protein: CASSQVLGRTETQYF; CDR3 DNA: TGCGCCAGCAGCCAAGTTTTGGGACGGACAGAGACCCAGTACTTC
J gene: TRBJ2-3; V gene: TRBV11-1; D gene: TRBD2; clone size: -; CDR3 protein: CASSDPGLGVPDTQYF; CDR3 DNA: TGTGCCAGCAGCGATCCGGGACTAGGTGTTCCAGATACGCAGTATTTT
J gene: TRBJ1-2; V gene: TRBV7-2; D gene: -; clone size: -; CDR3 protein: CASSSQGGGRYGYTF; CDR3 DNA: TGTGCCAGCAGCTCCCAAGGGGGAGGACGCTATGGCTACACCTTC
J gene: TRBJ2-7; V gene: TRBV9; D gene: -; clone size: few; CDR3 protein: CASSVRGGIHYEQYF; CDR3 DNA: TGTGCCAGCAGCGTGAGAGGGGGGATCCACTACGAGCAGTACTTC
J gene: TRBJ2-7; V gene: TRBV18; D gene: -; clone size: -; CDR3 protein: CASSGREEQYF; CDR3 DNA: TGTGCCAGCTCTGGTAGGGAAGAGCAGTACTTC
J gene: TRBJ1-1; V gene: TRBV10-3; D gene: -; clone size: -; CDR3 protein: CAIRGTREAFF; CDR3 DNA: TGTGCCATCAGGGGGACGCGGGAAGCTTTCTTT
J gene: TRBJ1-1; V gene: TRBV10-3; D gene: -; clone size: many; CDR3 protein: CAISESVVNTEAFF; CDR3 DNA: TGTGCCATCAGTGAGTCGGTCGTAAACACTGAAGCTTTCTTT
J gene: TRBJ2-3; V gene: TRBV2; D gene: -; clone size: -; CDR3 protein: CASIVQQQDTQYF; CDR3 DNA: TGTGCCAGCATCGTACAGCAACAAGATACGCAGTATTTT
J gene: TRBJ2-1; V gene: TRBV9; D gene: TRBD2; clone size: few; CDR3 protein: CASSASSGGAHNEQFF; CDR3 DNA: TGTGCCAGCAGCGCTTCGAGCGGGGGGGCCCACAATGAGCAGTTCTTC
J gene: TRBJ2-1; V gene: TRBV10-3; D gene: -; clone size: few; CDR3 protein: CAISGLKYRDEQFF; CDR3 DNA: TGTGCCATCAGTGGACTAAAGTACAGGGATGAGCAGTTCTTC
J gene: TRBJ1-1; V gene: TRBV20-1; D gene: -; clone size: few; CDR3 protein: CSAIRTPGDTEAFF; CDR3 DNA: TGCAGTGCTATAAGGACGCCTGGGGACACTGAAGCTTTCTTT
J gene: TRBJ2-3; V gene: TRBV7-9; D gene: -; clone size: many; CDR3 protein: CASSLVGGVGGDTQYF; CDR3 DNA: TGTGCCAGCAGCTTAGTAGGGGGAGTAGGAGGAGATACGCAGTATTTT
J gene: TRBJ1-5; V gene: TRBV3-1; D gene: -; clone size: -; CDR3 protein: CASSQTTGTNQPQHF; CDR3 DNA: TGTGCCAGCAGCCAAACCACAGGGACAAATCAGCCCCAGCATTTT
J gene: TRBJ2-1; V gene: TRBV5-1; D gene: -; clone size: -; CDR3 protein: CASSLERVERWSYNEQFF; CDR3 DNA: TGCGCCAGCAGCTTAGAGCGGGTTGAACGATGGTCCTACAATGAGCAGTTCTTC
J gene: TRBJ1-2; V gene: TRBV7-2; D gene: -; clone size: few; CDR3 protein: CASSLSKSGGAANTF; CDR3 DNA: TGTGCCAGCAGCTTAAGTAAGAGTGGTGGAGCGGCTAACACCTTC
J gene: TRBJ2-2; V gene: TRBV30; D gene: -; clone size: few; CDR3 protein: CAWSVSGPGELFF; CDR3 DNA: TGTGCCTGGAGTGTAAGTGGTCCCGGGGAGCTGTTTTTT
J gene: TRBJ2-3; V gene: TRBV12-3/TRBV12-4; D gene: -; clone size: many; CDR3 protein: CASSPQGLSTDTQYF; CDR3 DNA: TGTGCCAGCAGTCCTCAGGGACTGAGCACAGATACGCAGTATTTT
J gene: TRBJ1-2; V gene: TRBV11-2; D gene: -; clone size: -; CDR3 protein: CASRTNGAGLYGYTF; CDR3 DNA: TGTGCCAGCAGGACAAATGGTGCCGGCCTCTATGGCTACACCTTC
J gene: TRBJ2-5; V gene: TRBV20-1; D gene: -; clone size: -; CDR3 protein: CSARDAWETQYF; CDR3 DNA: TGCAGTGCTAGAGATGCCTGGGAGACCCAGTACTTC
J gene: TRBJ1-1; V gene: TRBV6-5; D gene: -; clone size: few; CDR3 protein: CASSYGGAQFTEAFF; CDR3 DNA: TGTGCCAGCAGTTACGGGGGCGCTCAGTTCACTGAAGCTTTCTTT
J gene: TRBJ2-6; V gene: TRBV9; D gene: TRBD2; clone size: many; CDR3 protein: CASSFLAGISSGANVLTF; CDR3 DNA: TGTGCCAGCAGCTTCCTAGCGGGTATTAGCTCTGGGGCCAACGTCCTGACTTTC
J gene: TRBJ2-5; V gene: TRBV5-1; D gene: -; clone size: many; CDR3 protein: CASSYVGYIQETQYF; CDR3 DNA: TGCGCCAGCAGCTACGTCGGCTATATACAAGAGACCCAGTACTTC
J gene: TRBJ2-2; V gene: TRBV7-2; D gene: -; clone size: -; CDR3 protein: CASSLWSESGELFF; CDR3 DNA: TGTGCCAGCAGCTTATGGTCTGAGTCCGGGGAGCTGTTTTTT
J gene: TRBJ2-2; V gene: TRBV27; D gene: -; clone size: -; CDR3 protein: CASSFRTANTGELFF; CDR3 DNA: TGTGCCAGCAGTTTCAGGACAGCGAACACCGGGGAGCTGTTTTTT
J gene: TRBJ2-7; V gene: TRBV20-1; D gene: TRBD2; clone size: few; CDR3 protein: CSARTGGPTYEQYF; CDR3 DNA: TGCAGTGCTAGAACGGGGGGGCCTACCTACGAGCAGTACTTC
J gene: TRBJ2-3; V gene: TRBV20-1; D gene: -; clone size: -; CDR3 protein: CSASARPDTQYF; CDR3 DNA: TGCAGTGCCAGCGCCCGCCCAGATACGCAGTATTTT
J gene: TRBJ2-3; V gene: TRBV30; D gene: -; clone size: few; CDR3 protein: CAWSWQGTGTQYF; CDR3 DNA: TGTGCCTGGAGTTGGCAGGGAACTGGTACGCAGTATTTT
J gene: TRBJ1-6; V gene: TRBV5-6; D gene: -; clone size: few; CDR3 protein: CASSSRQFLASPLHF; CDR3 DNA: TGTGCCAGCAGCTCCAGACAGTTTCTGGCGTCACCCCTCCACTTT
J gene: TRBJ1-1; V gene: TRBV15; D gene: -; clone size: -; CDR3 protein: CATSRPQTVNTEAFF; CDR3 DNA: TGTGCCACCAGCAGACCCCAGACAGTTAACACTGAAGCTTTCTTT
J gene: TRBJ1-2; V gene: TRBV20-1; D gene: -; clone size: few; CDR3 protein: CSAMGGDSGYTF; CDR3 DNA: TGCAGTGCTATGGGAGGGGACTCTGGCTACACCTTC
J gene: TRBJ1-2; V gene: TRBV16; D gene: -; clone size: -; CDR3 protein: CASSHDRNYGYTF; CDR3 DNA: TGTGCCAGCAGCCACGACAGGAACTATGGCTACACCTTC
J gene: TRBJ2-7; V gene: TRBV9; D gene: TRBD2; clone size: few; CDR3 protein: CASSVGASGSSYEQYF; CDR3 DNA: TGTGCCAGCAGCGTAGGGGCTAGCGGGAGCTCCTACGAGCAGTACTTC
J gene: TRBJ1-2; V gene: TRBV5-6; D gene: TRBD1; clone size: -; CDR3 protein: CASSLVSGGNYGYTF; CDR3 DNA: TGTGCCAGCAGCTTGGTTTCAGGGGGCAACTATGGCTACACCTTC
J gene: TRBJ1-1; V gene: TRBV12-3/TRBV12-4; D gene: -; clone size: few; CDR3 protein: CASSIVANTEAFF; CDR3 DNA: TGTGCCAGCAGTATAGTCGCGAACACTGAAGCTTTCTTT
J gene: TRBJ2-3; V gene: TRBV20-1; D gene: -; clone size: few; CDR3 protein: CSARLGIPDTQYF; CDR3 DNA: TGCAGTGCTAGACTCGGAATCCCAGATACGCAGTATTTT